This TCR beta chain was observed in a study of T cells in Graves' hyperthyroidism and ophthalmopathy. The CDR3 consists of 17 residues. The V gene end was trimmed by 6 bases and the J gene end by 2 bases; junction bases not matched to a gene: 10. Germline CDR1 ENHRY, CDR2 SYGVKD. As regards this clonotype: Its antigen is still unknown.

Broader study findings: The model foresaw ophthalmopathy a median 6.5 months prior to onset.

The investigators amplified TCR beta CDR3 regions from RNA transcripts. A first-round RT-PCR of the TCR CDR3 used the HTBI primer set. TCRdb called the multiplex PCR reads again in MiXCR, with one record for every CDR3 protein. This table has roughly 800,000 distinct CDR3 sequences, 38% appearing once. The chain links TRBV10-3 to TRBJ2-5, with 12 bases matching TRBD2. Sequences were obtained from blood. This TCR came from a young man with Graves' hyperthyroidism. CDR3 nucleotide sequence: TGTGCCATCAGACCCTGGACTAGCGGGGACGTTCAAGAGACCCAGTACTTC. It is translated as CAIRPWTSGDVQETQYF.